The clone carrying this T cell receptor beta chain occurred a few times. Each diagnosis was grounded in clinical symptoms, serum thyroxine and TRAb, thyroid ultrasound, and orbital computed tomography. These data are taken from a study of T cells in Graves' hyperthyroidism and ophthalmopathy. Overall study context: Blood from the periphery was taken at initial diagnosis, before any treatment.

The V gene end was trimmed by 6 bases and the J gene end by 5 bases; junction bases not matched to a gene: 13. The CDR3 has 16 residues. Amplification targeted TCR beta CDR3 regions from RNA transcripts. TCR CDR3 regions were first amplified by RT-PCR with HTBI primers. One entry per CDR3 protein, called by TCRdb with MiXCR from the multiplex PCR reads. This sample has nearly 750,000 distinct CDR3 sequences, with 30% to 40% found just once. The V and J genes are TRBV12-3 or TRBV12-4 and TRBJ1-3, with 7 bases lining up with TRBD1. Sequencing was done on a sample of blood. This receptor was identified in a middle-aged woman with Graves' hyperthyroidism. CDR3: CASSPQGQWPRNTIYF. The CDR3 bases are TGTGCCAGCAGCCCCCAGGGACAGTGGCCTAGAAACACCATATATTTT.